One sample yielded the 32 T cell receptor beta chains listed below, sequenced in a study of read filtering for tumor transcriptome and immune sequencing. From about 400 ng of RNA, a library with molecular barcoded alpha/delta and beta/gamma adaptors was made. A single record per CDR3 protein comes from TCRdb applying MiXCR to the reads. Of 11,000 to 15,000 distinct CDR3 sequences listed, around 21% are singletons. The sequencing input was a population of CD138-negative cells sorted from bone marrow. These receptor sequences come from a donor aged 40 or older with multiple myeloma.

This clonotype came up a few times. The chain joins TRBV9 to TRBJ2-7; no clear D gene. Trimming cost V 4 bases and J 0 bases, with 11 bases left between them. This CDR3 has 14 amino acids. Germline V lookup: CDR1 SGDLS, CDR2 YYNGEE. The CDR3, as DNA: TGTGCCAGCAGCAGGAGAGAGTACTCCTACGAGCAGTACTTC. As protein: CASSRREYSYEQYF. The full variable domain, in which reference TRBV9 and TRBJ2-7 provide the parts outside the CDR3, is DSGVTQTPKHLITATGQRVTLRCSPRSGDLSVYWYQQSLDQGLQFLIQYYNGEERAKGNILERFSAQQFPDLHSELNLSSLELGDSALYFCASSRREYSYEQYFGPGTRLTVT.

With respect to this clonotype: At one of its ends the junction is not consistent with the germline gene, which may arise from a read error. This chain uses TRBV11-2 with TRBJ2-1; 14 bases are shared with TRBD2. CDR3 length equals 17 residues. Germline V gene lookup returns CDR1 SGHAT and CDR2 FQNNGV. The CDR3 sequence is CASSMGLAGVEYNEQSF. CDR3 bases: TGTGCCAGCAGCATGGGACTAGCGGGAGTGGAGTACAATGAGCAGTCCTTC.

Concerning this clonotype: A read error may explain this, as a much larger clone is one base away. The J gene is TRBJ2-3, the V gene TRBV7-3; TRBD2 matches at 13 bases. The germline CDR1 and CDR2 sequences are SGHTA and FQGTGA. The ends lost 6 bases at V and 2 bases at J; junction bases unmatched: 11. The CDR3 contains 18 residues. In nucleotides, the CDR3 is TGTGCCAGCAGTCCGGGACTAGCGGGATGGGTATCCACAGATACGCAGTATTTT. This translates into CASSPGLAGWVSTDTQYF.

This clonotype has ten or more counts. The CDR3 loop reads CASSLNPWEGTEAFF. The CDR3, as DNA: TGTGCCAGCAGCTTAAATCCCTGGGAAGGGACTGAAGCTTTCTTT. V usage is TRBV7-6 and J usage is TRBJ1-1; no firm D call. The length of the CDR3 is 15 residues. V was pared by 2 bases and J by 5 bases, with 15 bases between. Germline V gene data show CDR1 as SGHVS and CDR2 as FNYEAQ.

This chain uses TRBV4-1 with TRBJ2-5, with D tentatively TRBD1 or TRBD2 (5 bases each). V was trimmed by 4 bases and J by 4 bases, leaving 16 bases between them. CDR3 length: 15 amino acids. Germline loops: CDR1 MGHRA, CDR2 YSYEKL. The CDR3, as DNA: TGCGCCAGCAGCCGATATGGGGCACGGGGAGAGACCCAGTACTTC. The encoded protein is CASSRYGARGETQYF.

This clonotype was detected many times. The chain has TRBV3-1 and TRBJ2-3; 11 bases match TRBD2. V trimming: 3 bases; J trimming: 4 bases; junction bases outside the gene matches: 6. CDR1 and CDR2 (germline): LGHDT, YNNKEL (reference sequence). There are 16 residues in the CDR3. The CDR3 here is CASSHPSGRFSDTQYF. DNA of the CDR3: TGTGCCAGCAGCCATCCTAGCGGGAGGTTCTCAGATACGCAGTATTTT.

This clonotype was counted ten times or more. The V gene is TRBV6-2 or TRBV6-3, the J gene TRBJ2-5; no definite D call. CDR1 is MNHEY, CDR2 SVGEGT, per germline. CDR3 length: 12 residues. With 6 bases removed from V and 2 bases from J, the gap between germline ends came to 7 bases. In nucleotides, the CDR3 is TGTGCCAGCAGCCGCAGGCAAGAGACCCAGTACTTC. Translating it yields CASSRRQETQYF.

This clonotype was recorded many times. V usage is TRBV7-3 and J usage is TRBJ2-6; TRBD1 is a possible D gene (6 bases). The CDR3 runs to 21 residues. V lost 1 base to trimming and J lost 4 bases, with 26 bases between them. Germline lookup yields CDR1 SGHTA and CDR2 FQGTGA. The CDR3 DNA is TGTGCCAGCAGCTTAATCGTGGGCCGACAGGCCTTGGATCCCGGGGCCAACGTCCTGACTTTC. Translation: CASSLIVGRQALDPGANVLTF.

This clonotype was observed at least ten times. V gene TRBV6-2 or TRBV6-3 combines with J gene TRBJ1-1; 7 positions match TRBD1. The CDR3 consists of 12 residues. The V segment lost 9 bases and the J segment 4 bases; nucleotides outside the gene matches: 5. Germline CDR1 and CDR2: MNHEY and SVGEGT. CDR3 loop: CASVQGSTEAFF. As DNA, the CDR3 is TGTGCCAGTGTACAGGGGAGCACTGAAGCTTTCTTT.

This clonotype occurred many times. V is TRBV28 and J is TRBJ1-4; 7 bases fit TRBD1. V trimming: 6 bases; J trimming: 8 bases; junction bases outside the gene matches: 12. Germline V gene data show CDR1 as MDHEN and CDR2 as SYDVKM. This CDR3 spans 15 amino acids. The CDR3 nucleotides are TGTGCCAGCAGCACTACAGGGGAGGGGTCGGAAAAACTGTTTTTT. Protein sequence: CASSTTGEGSEKLFF.

A remark on this clonotype: The junction shows a germline mismatch at one end, possibly a read error. CDR3 DNA: TGTGCCAGCAGTGGACTCAATGAGCAGCTCTTC. Protein product: CASSGLNEQLF. V and J are TRBV12-3 or TRBV12-4 and TRBJ2-1; D perhaps matches TRBD2 (5 bases). The CDR3 length is 11 residues.

This clonotype occurred many times. The chain links TRBV7-9 to TRBJ1-1; tentatively, D is TRBD1 (5 bases). The CDR3 sequence is 14 residues long. CDR1 and CDR2 from the germline V gene are SEHNR and FQNEAQ (reference sequence). Trimming removed 8 bases at V and 0 bases at J, with 13 bases between. For the CDR3, the DNA is TGTGCCAGCGGCCCGGGGGGGTTGAACACTGAAGCTTTCTTT. Translating gives CASGPGGLNTEAFF.

There are many counts of this clonotype. At one boundary the junction diverges from the germline segment, which might be a read error. The gene calls are TRBV4-1 and TRBJ2-2; 7 bases are shared with TRBD1. The length of the CDR3 is 15 residues. CDR1 and CDR2 (germline): MGHRA, YSYEKL. Here the CDR3 reads CASSQKPTRDREMFF. The CDR3 DNA is TGCGCCAGCAGCCAAAAGCCTACTAGAGACAGGGAGATGTTTTTT.

About this clonotype itself: This may stem from a read error, because a much larger clone lies one nucleotide away. The rearrangement uses TRBV5-1 and TRBJ2-7; D is ambiguous. The end of the DNA fits TRBJ2-1 better, so the J call may be wrong. Germline CDR1 reads SGHRS; CDR2 reads YFSETQ. The CDR3 sequence is 12 residues long. This chain's CDR3 is CASSLGSYEQFF. Here the CDR3 DNA reads TGCGCCAGCAGCTTGGGAAGTTACGAGCAGTTCTTC.

This clonotype came up a few times. The chain couples TRBV5-1 to TRBJ2-3; the D gene is possibly TRBD2 (5 bases). The CDR3 runs to 14 residues. Trimming left V 0 bases short and J 8 bases short, with 13 bases between. The germline gives CDR1 SGHRS, CDR2 YFSETQ. The DNA of the CDR3 is TGCGCCAGCAGCTTGGGGAGGTCGGCAGGTACGCAGTATTTT. Residues: CASSLGRSAGTQYF.

This clonotype was recorded a few times. The chain couples TRBV5-1 to TRBJ2-3; D is perhaps TRBD2 (5 bases). There are 12 residues in the CDR3. CDR1 SGHRS and CDR2 YFSETQ come from the germline V gene. The V end was cut by 6 bases, the J end by 3 bases, with 8 bases between. CDR3 nucleotide sequence: TGCGCCAGCAACGGGGAGACAGATACGCAGTATTTT. It encodes CASNGETDTQYF. Full variable domain (rest looked up from reference TRBV5-1 and TRBJ2-3): KAGVTQTPRYLIKTRGQQVTLSCSPISGHRSVSWYQQTPGQGLQFLFEYFSETQRNKGNFPGRFSGRQFSNSRSEMNVSTLELGDSALYLCASNGETDTQYFGPGTRLTVL.

Regarding this clonotype: It may be a read error: a sequence one base away is much more abundant. The J gene is TRBJ2-5, the V gene TRBV5-1; D is perhaps TRBD1 or TRBD2 (5 bases each). Germline V gene data show CDR1 as SGHRS and CDR2 as YFSETQ. Trimming shortened V by 4 bases and J by 2 bases, and 15 bases separated the two germline ends. The CDR3 sequence is 15 residues long. The DNA of the CDR3 is TGCGCCAGCAGCCTAACGGGACGGGGACAAGAGACCCAGTACTTC. Residues: CASSLTGRGQETQYF.

A remark on this clonotype: An end of the junction differs from the germline gene, which may be a read error. The chain has TRBV11-2 and TRBJ2-7; D is unresolved. The V gene's germline CDR1 is SGHAT and CDR2 FQNNGV. The CDR3 consists of 15 residues. The CDR3 DNA reads TGTGCCGGCAGCTCGAGACCCTCCGCTGGCCACGAGCAGTACTTC. Translating gives CAGSSRPSAGHEQYF. The variable domain in full, with the rest retrieved from reference TRBV11-2 and TRBJ2-7, is EAGVAQSPRYKIIEKRQSVAFWCNPISGHATLYWYQQILGQGPKLLIQFQNNGVVDDSQLPKDRFSAERLKGVDSTLKIQPAKLEDSAVYLCAGSSRPSAGHEQYFGPGTRLTVT.

The table lists this clonotype with many counts. J is TRBJ2-2 and V is TRBV5-1, with D uncertain. The ends were cut back, 4 bases at V and 2 bases at J, with 9 bases in the middle. CDR3 size: 14 residues. Germline V gene sequence: CDR1 SGHRS, CDR2 YFSETQ. DNA of the CDR3: TGCGCCAGCAGCCCGGACGGAAACACCGGGGAGCTGTTTTTT. Translated, it gives CASSPDGNTGELFF.

This chain uses TRBV5-1 with TRBJ2-2; D ambiguous. Trimming shortened V by 3 bases and J by 2 bases, and 8 bases separated the two germline ends. Per the germline V gene, CDR1 is SGHRS and CDR2 is YFSETQ. The CDR3 contains 14 residues. The CDR3 nucleotides are TGCGCCAGCAGCTCGACCACAAACACCGGGGAGCTGTTTTTT. This gives the protein CASSSTTNTGELFF.

The genes are TRBV7-2 and TRBJ2-5; no reliable D call. CDR3 length equals 14 residues. Germline V gene sequence: CDR1 SGHTA, CDR2 FQGNSA. V lost 5 bases, J lost 2 bases, and 12 bases lay in between. The CDR3 region has the DNA TGTGCCAGCAGCCTAGAGAGGCTGCAAGAGACCCAGTACTTC. This gives the protein CASSLERLQETQYF.

This clonotype appeared many times. The chain carries TRBV7-2 and TRBJ2-1, with 8 bases matching TRBD2. J lost 8 bases, V lost 6 bases, and 15 bases had no gene match. This CDR3 has 16 residues. Germline CDR1 is SGHTA and CDR2 is FQGNSA. The CDR3 sequence: CASSRNGFGGGYEQFF. In DNA, the CDR3 is TGTGCCAGCAGTCGTAACGGATTTGGCGGGGGGTATGAGCAGTTCTTC.

The gene calls are TRBV2 and TRBJ2-2; 9 positions match TRBD1. V shed 7 bases and J 5 bases; nucleotides not matched to a gene: 5. The CDR3 has 14 residues. From germline, CDR1 is SNHLY and CDR2 FYNNEI. CDR3 region: CASKRTGETGELFF. CDR3 coding DNA: TGTGCCAGCAAGAGGACAGGGGAGACCGGGGAGCTGTTTTTT.

There are many counts of this clonotype. The gene calls are TRBV11-2 and TRBJ2-7; D is undetermined. V dropped 1 base and J dropped 1 base, with 11 bases sitting between them. Germline V gene lookup returns CDR1 SGHAT and CDR2 FQNNGV. The CDR3 loop spans 15 amino acids. The DNA for the CDR3 is TGTGCCAGCAGCTTAGCTCCGGACGGGTCCTACGAGCAGTACTTC. Its protein is CASSLAPDGSYEQYF.

This clonotype was found many times. The chain recombines TRBV3-1 with TRBJ1-1, with D maybe TRBD1 (6 bases). Trimming left V 2 bases short and J 2 bases short, with 21 bases between. There are 18 residues in the CDR3. CDR1 is LGHDT and CDR2 is YNNKEL in the germline V gene (reference sequence). The CDR3 region is CASSQHRLGKGGNTEAFF. In DNA form, the CDR3 reads TGTGCCAGCAGCCAACACCGACTTGGGAAAGGGGGTAACACTGAAGCTTTCTTT.

This clonotype was seen repeatedly, ten times or more. CDR3 in DNA: TGTGCCAGCAGTGGGAGGGTAACCGGGGAGCTGTTTTTT. Its protein is CASSGRVTGELFF. The chain has TRBV12-3 or TRBV12-4 and TRBJ2-2; 7 nucleotides match TRBD2. The CDR3 covers 13 residues. Trimming at V came to 5 bases and at J to 5 bases, leaving 2 bases not matched to a gene.

V is TRBV7-2 and J is TRBJ1-2; tentatively, D is TRBD1 (5 bases). The germline V and J ends were trimmed by 5 bases and 6 bases, with 16 bases remaining between them. The CDR3 has 14 amino acids. Germline V gene data show CDR1 as SGHTA and CDR2 as FQGNSA. In DNA, the CDR3 is TGTGCCAGCAGCCTTGGCAGGGCAGGAAATGGCTACACCTTC. It encodes CASSLGRAGNGYTF.

This clonotype was counted ten times or more. The chain carries TRBV12-3 or TRBV12-4 and TRBJ2-2, with 7 bases aligning to TRBD1. J was trimmed by 0 bases and V by 1 base; bases with no gene match: 5. The CDR3 has 17 amino acids. CDR3 region: CASSLGHDRANTGELFF. The DNA for the CDR3 is TGTGCCAGCAGTTTAGGACACGACAGGGCGAACACCGGGGAGCTGTTTTTT.

This clonotype was recorded many times. The chain is built from TRBV27 and TRBJ2-1; D is perhaps TRBD2 (5 bases). Trimming left V 4 bases short and J 8 bases short, with 18 bases between. Looked up from germline, CDR1 is MNHEY and CDR2 is SMNVEV (reference sequence). The CDR3 runs to 15 residues. The CDR3 protein is CASSYRTALIDEQFF. The CDR3 DNA follows: TGTGCCAGCAGTTATCGGACTGCCCTAATTGATGAGCAGTTCTTC.

This clonotype was counted at least ten times. V usage is TRBV2 and J usage is TRBJ1-1; D unclear. Germline V CDR1 and CDR2: SNHLY, FYNNEI. Trimming removed 2 bases from V and 5 bases from J, with 15 bases in between. The CDR3 length is 15 residues. The CDR3 protein is CASSELVSEWTEAFF. In DNA, the CDR3 is TGTGCCAGCAGTGAATTGGTCAGCGAATGGACTGAAGCTTTCTTT.

This clonotype has more than one count but fewer than ten. This rearrangement joins TRBV21-1 to TRBJ2-1; TRBD1, as called in the table, went unchecked against the DNA. TRBV21-1 constitutes a pseudogene. The CDR3 length is 14 residues. The CDR3 loop reads CATAPRMTRDEQFF. In DNA form, the CDR3 reads TGCGCCACCGCGCCACGGATGACACGCGATGAGCAGTTCTTC.

This clonotype was detected many times. The chain combines TRBV7-8 with TRBJ2-7; 7 bases are a match to TRBD1. The V segment lost 5 bases and the J segment 2 bases; nucleotides outside the gene matches: 3. CDR3 size: 13 residues. Germline values: CDR1 SGHVS, CDR2 FQNEAQ. CDR3 sequence: CASSMTGTYEQYF. In DNA form, the CDR3 reads TGTGCCAGCAGCATGACAGGGACCTACGAGCAGTACTTC.